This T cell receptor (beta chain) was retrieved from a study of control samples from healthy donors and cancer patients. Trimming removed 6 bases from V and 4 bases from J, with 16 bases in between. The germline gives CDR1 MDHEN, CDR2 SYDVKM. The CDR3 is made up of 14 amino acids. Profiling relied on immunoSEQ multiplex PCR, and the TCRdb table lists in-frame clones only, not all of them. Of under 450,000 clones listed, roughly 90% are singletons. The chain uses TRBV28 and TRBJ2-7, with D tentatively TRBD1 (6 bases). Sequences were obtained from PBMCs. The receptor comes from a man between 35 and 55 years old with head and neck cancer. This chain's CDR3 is CASRSDRLEYEQYF. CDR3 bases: TGTGCCAGCAGGTCTGACAGGCTCGAGTACGAGCAGTACTTC.